This T cell receptor beta chain stems from a study of T cell responses to AZD1222 COVID-19 vaccine. Study results and caveats: Baseline antibody screening turned up just a handful of seropositive AZD1222 recipients. There were repertoire samples only from the period after the peak T cell response.

Turning to this clone: As yet, its antigen is unknown.

The CDR3 is 14 amino acids. Sequenced by immunoSEQ multiplex PCR; TCRdb stores in-frame clones only, minus some. The sample carries about 180,000 clones, approximately 95% recorded once. The gene calls are TRBV21-1 and TRBJ1-4. TRBV21-1 is marked as a pseudogene. The clonotype was recovered from an adult who received the MenACWY meningococcal vaccine as a control. The sequenced sample was peripheral blood, obtained 28 days after the second dose of the MenACWY control vaccine. CDR3 loop: CASSKEGWYEKLFF. Here the CDR3 DNA reads TGTGCCAGCAGCAAGGAGGGGTGGTACGAAAAACTGTTTTTT.